The clone carrying this TCR beta chain came up a few times. The antigen remains undetermined. From the reads, TCRdb called clonotypes with MiXCR, one entry per CDR3 protein. The sample contains about 180,000 distinct CDR3 sequences, about a sixth of which appear only once. These data originate in a study of T cell repertoires in cytomegalovirus infection. Looking at the study overall: Signatures in public TCR beta sequences pointed to both CMV infection and matching HLA type. Whole-study findings and limits: The ex vivo response showed dominance by HLA-C-restricted CMV-specific TCR beta clonotypes. People with CMV and the relevant HLA were identified by cumulative public TCR beta family frequency.

The specimen sequenced was CD8+ T cells from PBMCs. This clonotype originated in a human donor in good health (CMV status not recorded). Some clones in this sample may be carry-over from other donors' samples.

CDR3 sequence: CASSFPGQGAKNIQYF. The CDR3, as DNA: TGTGCCAGCAGCTTTCCGGGACAGGGGGCCAAAAACATTCAGTACTTC. The chain carries TRBV7-2 and TRBJ2-4, with TRBD1 identical over 10 bases. The V and J ends lost 3 bases and 1 base, in that order; junction bases with no gene match: 3. Germline V gene sequence: CDR1 SGHTA, CDR2 FQGNSA. The CDR3 spans 16 residues.